This TCR beta chain was found in a study of cytomegalovirus exposure and HLA in healthy donors. The CDR3 extends over 16 amino acids. CDR1 is SGHTA and CDR2 is FQGTGA in the germline V gene. V was trimmed by 5 bases and J by 1 base, leaving 18 bases between them. Profiling relied on immunoSEQ multiplex PCR, and the TCRdb table lists in-frame clones only, not all of them. Of 71,000 or so clones in the sample, over 85% were seen once. Input material: PBMCs. The TCR originated in a young woman in good health and CMV-seronegative. This sequence joins TRBV7-3 and TRBJ2-7, with D maybe TRBD1 (5 bases). The CDR3 loop is CASSLMGQGKSYEQYF. Here the CDR3 DNA reads TGTGCCAGCAGCCTCATGGGGCAGGGCAAATCCTACGAGCAGTACTTC.